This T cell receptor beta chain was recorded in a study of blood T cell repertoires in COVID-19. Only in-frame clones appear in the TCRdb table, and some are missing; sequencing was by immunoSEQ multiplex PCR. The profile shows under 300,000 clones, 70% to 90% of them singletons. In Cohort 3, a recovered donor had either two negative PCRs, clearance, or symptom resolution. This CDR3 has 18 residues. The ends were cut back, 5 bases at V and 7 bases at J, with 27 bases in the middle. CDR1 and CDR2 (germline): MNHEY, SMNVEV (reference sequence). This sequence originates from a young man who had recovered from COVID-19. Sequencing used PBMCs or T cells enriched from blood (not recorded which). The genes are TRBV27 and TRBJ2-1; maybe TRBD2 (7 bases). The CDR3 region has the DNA TGTGCCAGCAGTCACCACCCTTCGCGGGGGCGCCCGGAAAATGAGCAGTTCTTC. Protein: CASSHHPSRGRPENEQFF.